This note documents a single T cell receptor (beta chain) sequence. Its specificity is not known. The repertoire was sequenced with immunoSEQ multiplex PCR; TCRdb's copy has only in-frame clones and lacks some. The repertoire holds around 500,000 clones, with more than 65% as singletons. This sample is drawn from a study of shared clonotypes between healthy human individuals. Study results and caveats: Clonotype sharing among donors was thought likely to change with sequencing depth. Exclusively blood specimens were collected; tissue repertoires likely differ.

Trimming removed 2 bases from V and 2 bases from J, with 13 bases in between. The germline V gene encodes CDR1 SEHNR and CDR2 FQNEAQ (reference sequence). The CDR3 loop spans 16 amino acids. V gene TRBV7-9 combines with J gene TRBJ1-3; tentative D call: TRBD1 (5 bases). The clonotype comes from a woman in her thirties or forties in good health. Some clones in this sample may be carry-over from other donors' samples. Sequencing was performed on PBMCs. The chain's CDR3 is CASSLKRGETGNTIYF. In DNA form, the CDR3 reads TGTGCCAGCAGCTTAAAACGGGGGGAAACTGGAAACACCATATATTTT.